Listed below are T cell receptor beta chains from one sample, sequenced in a study of blood T cell repertoires in COVID-19. The data were produced by immunoSEQ multiplex PCR, yet TCRdb's version contains in-frame clones alone and is incomplete. Found here are 150,000 to 200,000 clones, 90% to 95% of them singletons; the top ten hold less than 2%. The sequenced material came from peripheral blood. These receptors were taken from a woman aged 60-75 years with COVID-19, enrolled during active disease. CDR3s include the opening cysteine and the closing phenylalanine or tryptophan. A D gene is named only where the DNA matches it firmly. A row's size may be missing; if present it is once, few, many or a size class.

size | J | V | D | CDR3 | DNA
once | TRBJ1-5 | TRBV6-5 | NA | CASKGNSNQPQHF | TGTGCCAGCAAGGGGAATAGCAATCAGCCCCAGCATTTT
NA | TRBJ2-5 | TRBV27 | NA | CASSQGFKETQYF | TGTGCCAGCAGTCAGGGGTTTAAGGAGACCCAGTACTTC
NA | TRBJ1-5 | TRBV7-2 | TRBD1 | CASSPLGQGISPQHF | TGTGCCAGCAGCCCGTTGGGACAGGGTATTTCGCCCCAGCATTTT
NA | TRBJ1-6 | TRBV4-2 | NA | CASSQVGGRSNSPLHF | TGTGCCAGCAGCCAAGTGGGGGGGCGGAGTAATTCACCCCTCCACTTT
NA | TRBJ2-1 | TRBV7-2 | TRBD2 | CASSSHGGAIYNEQFF | TGTGCCAGCAGCAGCCACGGGGGGGCGATTTACAATGAGCAGTTCTTC
NA | TRBJ1-1 | TRBV5-1 | NA | CASSLNSRATEAFF | TGCGCCAGCAGCTTGAACAGTCGTGCCACGGAAGCTTTCTTT
NA | TRBJ1-1 | TRBV5-8 | TRBD1 | CASSFSTGRLGCFF | TGTGCCAGCAGCTTTTCGACAGGGAGGTTGGGTTGCTTCTTT
once | TRBJ2-7 | TRBV18 | NA | CASSPLFNYEQYF | TGTGCCAGCTCACCACTTTTTAACTACGAGCAGTACTTC
once | TRBJ1-2 | TRBV18 | TRBD1 | CASSHTTQEGTGASF | TGTGCCAGCTCACACACGACCCAGGAGGGGACAGGCGCATCCTTC
NA | TRBJ1-1 | TRBV25-1 | NA | CASTPRVNTEAFF | TGTGCCAGCACCCCCAGGGTGAACACTGAAGCTTTCTTT
NA | TRBJ1-5 | TRBV7-2 | NA | CASRWTPDSNQPQHF | TGTGCCAGCAGATGGACACCTGATAGCAATCAGCCCCAGCATTTT
NA | TRBJ2-1 | TRBV15 | NA | CATSRVLGTDNEQFF | TGTGCCACCAGCAGAGTTTTAGGGACTGACAATGAGCAGTTCTTC
NA | TRBJ2-5 | TRBV27 | TRBD2 | CASSSQDGGQETQYF | TGTGCCAGCAGTTCTCAAGACGGGGGGCAAGAGACCCAGTACTTC